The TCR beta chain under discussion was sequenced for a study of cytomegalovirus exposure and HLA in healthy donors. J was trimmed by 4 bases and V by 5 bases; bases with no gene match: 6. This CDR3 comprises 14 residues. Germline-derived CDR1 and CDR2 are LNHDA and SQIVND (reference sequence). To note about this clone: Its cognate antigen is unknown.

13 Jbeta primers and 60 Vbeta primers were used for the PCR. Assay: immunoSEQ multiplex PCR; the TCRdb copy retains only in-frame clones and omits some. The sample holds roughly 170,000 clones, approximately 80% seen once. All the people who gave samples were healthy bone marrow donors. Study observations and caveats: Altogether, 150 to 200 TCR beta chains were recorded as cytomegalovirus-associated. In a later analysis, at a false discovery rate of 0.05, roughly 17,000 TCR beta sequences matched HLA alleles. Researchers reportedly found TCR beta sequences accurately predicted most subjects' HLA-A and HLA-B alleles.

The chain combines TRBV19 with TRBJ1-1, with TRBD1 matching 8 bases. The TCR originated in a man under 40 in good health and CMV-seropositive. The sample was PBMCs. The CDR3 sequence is CASSVQGAGTEAFF. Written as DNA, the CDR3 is TGTGCCAGTAGTGTCCAGGGGGCGGGCACTGAAGCTTTCTTT.